This passage covers 32 T cell receptor beta chains from one sample sequenced in a study of T cell repertoires in cytomegalovirus infection. TCRdb recomputed calls from the reads with MiXCR, one row per CDR3 protein. This sample has 200,000 to 300,000 distinct CDR3 sequences; 9% to 15% occur once, and the top ten carry under 2%. The material sequenced was PBMCs. The receptors come from a human donor in good health (CMV status not recorded). Some clones in this sample may be carry-over from other donors' samples.

This clonotype was seen many times. The chain combines TRBV12-3 or TRBV12-4 with TRBJ1-1; a weak D match, TRBD1 (5 bases). Trimming stripped 6 bases from V and 1 base from J, with 9 bases between. CDR3 length: 13 residues. Here the CDR3 reads CASRVTGNTEAFF. As DNA, the CDR3 is TGTGCCAGCAGAGTCACAGGGAACACTGAAGCTTTCTTT.

This clonotype was recorded at least ten times. For the CDR3, the DNA is TGTGCCAGCAGCTTTGGGGGCGCAGATACGCAGTATTTT. Encoded protein: CASSFGGADTQYF. This chain links TRBV7-2 with TRBJ2-3, with a tentative D call TRBD1 (6 bases). CDR3 length: 13 residues. Trimming took 3 bases from V and 4 from J, leaving 8 bases between them. Germline V gives CDR1 SGHTA, CDR2 FQGNSA.

Ten or more counts support this clonotype. The chain recombines TRBV7-2 with TRBJ2-5; the match to TRBD2 covers 8 bases. V gave up 3 bases and J gave up 5 bases; unmatched junction bases: 8. Germline CDR1 SGHTA, CDR2 FQGNSA. The CDR3 covers 15 residues. CDR3 coding DNA: TGTGCCAGCAGCTTGAATAAGCGGGAGAGGGAGACCCAGTACTTC. The encoded protein is CASSLNKRERETQYF. The full variable domain, in which reference TRBV7-2 and TRBJ2-5 provide the parts outside the CDR3, is GAGVSQSPSNKVTEKGKDVELRCDPISGHTALYWYRQSLGQGLEFLIYFQGNSAPDKSGLPSDRFSAERTGGSVSTLTIQRTQQEDSAVYLCASSLNKRERETQYFGPGTRLLVL.

This clonotype was detected a few times. The chain links TRBV14 to TRBJ2-7, with 7 nucleotides matching TRBD2. This CDR3 contains 13 residues. Trimming at V came to 1 base and at J to 5 bases, leaving 2 bases not matched to a gene. Germline V lookup: CDR1 SGHDN, CDR2 FVKESK. CDR3 sequence (DNA): TGTGCCAGCAGCCAAGTAGCGGGTAACGAGCAGTACTTC. Its translation: CASSQVAGNEQYF.

The chain joins TRBV28 to TRBJ2-2; 7 nucleotides match TRBD2. The CDR3 totals 17 residues. Germline trimming cut 11 bases from V and 4 bases from J; bases unmatched to any gene: 19. Per germline, CDR1 MDHEN and CDR2 SYDVKM. CDR3 region: CAVNSLGLAESTGELFF. CDR3 DNA: TGTGCCGTAAACAGTTTAGGCCTAGCGGAGAGCACCGGGGAGCTGTTTTTT.

This chain uses TRBV20-1 with TRBJ2-5; 9 bases line up with TRBD2. The CDR3 loop spans 13 amino acids. From germline, CDR1 is DFQATT and CDR2 SNEGSKA (reference sequence). Trimming at V came to 6 bases and at J to 2 bases, leaving 4 bases not matched to a gene. The CDR3 DNA reads TGCAGTGCGAACAGCGGGGGGCAAGAGACCCAGTACTTC. Its translation: CSANSGGQETQYF.

At least ten counts were recorded for this clonotype. The chain joins TRBV4-3 to TRBJ2-5; unclear D gene. This CDR3 has 12 amino acids. V shed 1 base and J shed 1 base, with 1 base lying between them. Germline loops: CDR1 LGHNA, CDR2 YSLEER. This CDR3 reads CASSQGQETQYF. CDR3 sequence (DNA): TGCGCCAGCAGCCAAGGCCAAGAGACCCAGTACTTC.

The chain combines TRBV29-1 with TRBJ2-7, with a weak D call TRBD1 (5 bases). In germline, CDR1 is SQVTM, CDR2 ANQGSEA. The germline V and J ends were trimmed by 5 bases and 5 bases, with 13 bases remaining between them. The CDR3 sequence is 12 residues long. DNA for the CDR3: TGCAGCGTTCTCAGGGTTACGGACGAGCAGTACTTC. This gives the protein CSVLRVTDEQYF.

This chain links TRBV6-2 or TRBV6-3 with TRBJ1-1; 12 positions agree with TRBD1. The J segment lost 1 base and the V segment lost 2 bases, leaving 11 bases of the junction unmatched. The length of the CDR3 is 19 residues. The germline CDR1 and CDR2 sequences are MNHEY and SVGEGT. The CDR3 here is CASSYARDRGRAGNTEAFF. In nucleotides, the CDR3 is TGTGCCAGCAGTTACGCCCGGGACAGGGGGCGGGCCGGGAACACTGAAGCTTTCTTT.

This clonotype was picked up a small number of times. This sequence joins TRBV29-1 and TRBJ1-1; unclear D gene. Trimming stripped 2 bases from V and 1 base from J, with 11 bases between. This CDR3 contains 14 residues. The germline gives CDR1 SQVTM, CDR2 ANQGSEA. The chain's CDR3 is CSVELARGNTEAFF. CDR3 nucleotides: TGCAGCGTTGAACTGGCCCGGGGGAACACTGAAGCTTTCTTT.

This clonotype occurred a few times. The gene calls are TRBV30 and TRBJ2-7; TRBD2 matches 8 bases. V lost 0 bases, J lost 6 bases, and 10 bases stayed unmatched. The CDR3 has 15 residues. Germline CDR1 and CDR2: GTSNPN and SVGIG (reference sequence). CDR3 DNA sequence: TGTGCCTGGAGTGTTGGGGTAGCGGGATTCCTCGAGCAGTACTTC. Translation gives CAWSVGVAGFLEQYF.

A few counts support this clonotype. V and J are TRBV4-3 and TRBJ1-1; D call uncertain. Germline-derived CDR1 and CDR2 are LGHNA and YSLEER. The CDR3 sequence is 14 residues long. V was shortened by 0 bases and J by 1 base, with 6 bases between the two germline ends. CDR3 sequence: CASSQEIGNTEAFF. The CDR3 DNA follows: TGCGCCAGCAGCCAAGAAATCGGGAACACTGAAGCTTTCTTT.

This clonotype was observed at least ten times. This rearrangement joins TRBV28 to TRBJ2-1; D is ambiguous. V lost 3 bases and J lost 7, with 16 bases in between. Per germline, CDR1 MDHEN and CDR2 SYDVKM. There are 15 residues in the CDR3. The CDR3 spells CASSFRPSPVNEQFF. CDR3 in DNA: TGTGCCAGCAGTTTTCGGCCTTCCCCGGTTAATGAGCAGTTCTTC.

In this sample, this clonotype turned up many times. The chain employs TRBV7-9 and TRBJ2-5; D gene uncertain. With 5 bases removed from V and 4 bases from J, the gap between germline ends came to 11 bases. Germline V lookup: CDR1 SEHNR, CDR2 FQNEAQ (reference sequence). CDR3 size: 13 residues. The CDR3 nucleotides read TGTGCCAGCAGCCCGCCCCCCGTAGAGACCCAGTACTTC. It is translated as CASSPPPVETQYF. Together with reference TRBV7-9 and TRBJ2-5, the CDR3 gives the full variable domain: DTGVSQNPRHKITKRGQNVTFRCDPISEHNRLYWYRQTLGQGPEFLTYFQNEAQLEKSRLLSDRFSAERPKGSFSTLEIQRTEQGDSAMYLCASSPPPVETQYFGPGTRLLVL.

This clonotype was seen many times. The CDR3 sequence: CASRVPSGNTIYF. The CDR3 DNA sequence: TGTGCCAGCAGGGTGCCCTCTGGAAACACCATATATTTT. The chain joins TRBV6-1 to TRBJ1-3, with D uncertain. Trimming removed 6 bases from V and 0 bases from J, with 6 bases in between. Germline CDR1 MNHNS, CDR2 SASEGT. CDR3 length equals 13 residues.

This clonotype occurred many times. The rearrangement links TRBV6-6 to TRBJ2-5; D is possibly TRBD1 or TRBD2 (5 bases each). Germline V lookup: CDR1 MNHNY, CDR2 SVGAGI (reference sequence). Between the trimmed V and J ends, which lost 3 bases and 5 bases, there was a span of 13 bases. The CDR3 is made up of 14 amino acids. The CDR3: CASSYPGTVETQYF. CDR3 DNA sequence: TGTGCCAGCAGTTATCCCGGGACGGTGGAGACCCAGTACTTC.

The chain carries TRBV19 and TRBJ2-7; no clear D gene. Trimming removed 5 bases at V and 1 base at J, with 9 bases between. Germline V gives CDR1 LNHDA, CDR2 SQIVND (reference sequence). The CDR3 contains 13 residues. Here the CDR3 reads CASSGDKSYEQYF. CDR3 in DNA: TGTGCCAGTAGTGGCGACAAGTCCTACGAGCAGTACTTC.

In its sample, this clonotype was seen a few times. The J gene is TRBJ2-2, the V gene TRBV7-3; 7 bases are a match to TRBD2. V was clipped by 0 bases and J by 6 bases; unmatched bases: 1. The CDR3 runs to 14 residues. Per germline, CDR1 SGHTA and CDR2 FQGTGA. Written as DNA, the CDR3 is TGTGCCAGCAGCTTAACGGGAGGGGCCGGGGAGCTGTTTTTT. Its translation is CASSLTGGAGELFF.

This clonotype was seen more than once but under ten times. The chain links TRBV28 to TRBJ1-2, with TRBD1 matching 12 bases. The CDR3 has 16 amino acids. After removal of 0 bases from V and 3 bases from J, the junction contained 2 bases not matched to a gene. CDR1 is MDHEN and CDR2 is SYDVKM in the germline V gene. CDR3 DNA sequence: TGTGCCAGCAGTTTATGGGGACAGGGGGCAGACTATGGCTACACCTTC. Translation: CASSLWGQGADYGYTF.

This clonotype was seen repeatedly, ten times or more. The chain is built from TRBV7-8 and TRBJ2-7; the match to TRBD1 covers 9 bases. The CDR3 is 15 residues long. J gave up 5 bases and V 5 bases, and 10 bases lay outside the gene matches. Germline CDR1 and CDR2: SGHVS and FQNEAQ. CDR3 nucleotides: TGTGCCAGCAGCCTACTCCGGGACAGGGCCGACGAGCAGTACTTC. Protein product: CASSLLRDRADEQYF.

This clonotype was seen more than once but under ten times. V gene TRBV5-1 combines with J gene TRBJ1-1, with a weak D call TRBD1 (5 bases). V was trimmed by 3 bases and J by 0 bases, leaving 12 bases between them. The germline V gene encodes CDR1 SGHRS and CDR2 YFSETQ. CDR3 length: 15 residues. In DNA form, the CDR3 reads TGCGCCAGCAGCTCCCTCAGGGAGTTGAACACTGAAGCTTTCTTT. Translated: CASSSLRELNTEAFF.

This clonotype was seen a handful of times. The chain combines TRBV5-6 with TRBJ1-2, with D unresolved. V dropped 4 bases and J dropped 8 bases, with 12 bases sitting between them. The length of the CDR3 is 12 residues. CDR1 and CDR2 (germline): SGHDT, YYEEEE. In DNA form, the CDR3 reads TGTGCCAGCAGCACGGGTACTGGGGGCTACACCTTC. As protein: CASSTGTGGYTF.

The sample holds a few counts of this clonotype. CDR3 loop: CSATTGSGGRASYNEQFF. CDR3 bases: TGCAGTGCCACGACAGGGTCGGGCGGGAGGGCCTCCTACAATGAGCAGTTCTTC. This chain links TRBV20-1 with TRBJ2-1, with 9 bases identical to TRBD2. Trimming took 6 bases from V and 0 from J; bases not matched to a gene: 15. There are 18 residues in the CDR3. Germline loops: CDR1 DFQATT, CDR2 SNEGSKA (reference sequence).

This clonotype came up many times. The gene calls are TRBV12-3 or TRBV12-4 and TRBJ2-7, with 15 nucleotides matching TRBD2. The CDR3 length is 16 residues. V shed 4 bases, J shed 5 bases, and the junction held 6 bases outside the gene matches. CDR3 sequence (DNA): TGTGCCAGCAGTTCTACCGGGACTAGCGGGAGGAACGAGCAGTACTTC. Its translation: CASSSTGTSGRNEQYF.

This clonotype was counted many times. The rearrangement links TRBV2 to TRBJ1-2; tentatively, D is TRBD1 (5 bases). Germline V CDR1 and CDR2: SNHLY, FYNNEI. Trimming took off 6 bases at V and 8 bases at J, with 13 bases between the two ends. The CDR3 has 12 amino acids. CDR3 sequence reads: CASREYDSGYTF. The CDR3 DNA follows: TGTGCCAGCAGGGAATATGACAGCGGCTACACCTTC.

The table lists this clonotype with many counts. V gene TRBV7-2 combines with J gene TRBJ2-1; 9 bases are shared with TRBD2. The CDR3 sequence is 14 residues long. Trimming at V came to 5 bases and at J to 2 bases, leaving 1 base not matched to a gene. Germline V CDR1 and CDR2: SGHTA, FQGNSA. The DNA of the CDR3 is TGTGCCAGCAGCGGCGGGGGGGCCTACAATGAGCAGTTCTTC. It translates to CASSGGGAYNEQFF.

This clonotype was found many times. The J gene is TRBJ2-7, the V gene TRBV11-2; unclear D gene. The V gene lost 0 bases and the J gene lost 4 bases, with 7 bases spanning the gap. Germline V gives CDR1 SGHAT, CDR2 FQNNGV. This CDR3 is built from 13 residues. This CDR3 reads CASSLERIYEQYF. CDR3 in DNA: TGTGCCAGCAGCTTAGAACGTATTTACGAGCAGTACTTC.

This clonotype was counted only a few times. The chain links TRBV2 to TRBJ2-3; possible D gene TRBD2, 5 bases. Germline V gene lookup returns CDR1 SNHLY and CDR2 FYNNEI. This CDR3 is built from 15 residues. V lost 2 bases and J lost 2, with 11 bases in between. The CDR3: CASSETGVNTDTQYF. The CDR3 coding sequence is TGTGCCAGCAGTGAAACCGGGGTGAACACAGATACGCAGTATTTT.

This clonotype was seen only a few times. The genes are TRBV28 and TRBJ1-1; D not certain. The V gene's germline CDR1 is MDHEN and CDR2 SYDVKM. The CDR3 is 11 amino acids. The V gene lost 4 bases and the J gene lost 7 bases, with 7 bases spanning the gap. CDR3 sequence: CASSSQVEAFF. In DNA form, the CDR3 reads TGTGCCAGCAGTTCCCAGGTTGAAGCTTTCTTT. The whole variable domain, remainder taken from reference TRBV28 and TRBJ1-1, is DVKVTQSSRYLVKRTGEKVFLECVQDMDHENMFWYRQDPGLGLRLIYFSYDVKMKEKGDIPEGYSVSREKKERFSLILESASTNQTSMYLCASSSQVEAFFGQGTRLTVV.

V gene TRBV7-4 combines with J gene TRBJ2-4; 8 nucleotides line up with TRBD1. The length of the CDR3 is 14 residues. Germline lookup yields CDR1 SGHVT and CDR2 SQSDAQ. CDR3 residues: CGAGSGTGKNIQYF. The CDR3 bases are TGTGGCGCCGGGTCCGGGACAGGCAAAAACATTCAGTACTTC.

The chain carries TRBV30 and TRBJ1-1; D unresolved. This CDR3 is 11 amino acids long. Germline loops: CDR1 GTSNPN, CDR2 SVGIG (reference sequence). The V and J ends lost 0 bases and 6 bases respectively, with 5 bases between them. CDR3 region: CAWSVGPEAFF. In DNA, the CDR3 is TGTGCCTGGAGTGTTGGGCCTGAAGCTTTCTTT.

This clonotype has at least ten counts. The chain joins TRBV7-2 to TRBJ2-5; D call uncertain. Trimming removed 0 bases at V and 3 bases at J, with 8 bases between. Per germline, CDR1 SGHTA and CDR2 FQGNSA. The CDR3 is 14 residues long. The CDR3 loop is CASSLAGREETQYF. The DNA of the CDR3 is TGTGCCAGCAGCTTAGCGGGTAGGGAAGAGACCCAGTACTTC.